This T cell receptor beta chain was identified during a study of T cell repertoires in cytomegalovirus infection. As for the study in general: Both recently identified HLA-C-restricted and well-studied HLA-B-restricted CMV epitopes were used in the study. CMV infection plus the matching HLA type was flagged by public TCR beta signatures.

The CDR3 covers 16 residues. V was pared by 5 bases and J by 7 bases, with 14 bases of the junction left unmatched. Germline values: CDR1 SGHVS, CDR2 FNYEAQ. Comment on this clonotype: The antigen is not known. Just one base apart from a much larger clone, this may be a read error.

TCRdb recomputed calls from the reads with MiXCR, one row per CDR3 protein. The sample carries about 920,000 distinct CDR3 sequences, around 31% recorded once. The sequenced sample was cultured CD8+ T cells from PBMCs, obtained from culture after CMV antigen stimulation. This chain links TRBV7-6 with TRBJ2-1; 7 bases align to TRBD1. The origin of this receptor is a human donor in good health (CMV status not recorded). Some clones in this sample may be carry-over from other donors' samples. The CDR3 DNA is TGTGCCAGCAGCCCCTCGGACAGGACAAAAGTTAATGAGCAGTTCTTC. Translation: CASSPSDRTKVNEQFF.